This is a list of T cell receptor beta chains from one sample in a study of cytomegalovirus exposure and HLA in healthy donors. Here immunoSEQ multiplex PCR was the method, and the copy in TCRdb shows in-frame clones only, minus some. The repertoire holds about 120,000 clones, around 76% seen once, with approximately 12% in the top ten. Source material: PBMCs. The receptors shown here come from a woman between 35 and 50 years old in good health and CMV-seropositive. Each CDR3 is given with its conserved first and last residue. The D gene is left open where the match is weak. Clone size is given for some rows only: seen once, a few or many times, or a class if the clone is expanded.

TRBV5-4	NA	TRBD1	14	TRBJ1-3	TGTGCCAGCAGCTATTCGGGACAGGGAAACACCATATATTTT	CASSYSGQGNTIYF
TRBV4-2	NA	TRBD2	16	TRBJ2-3	TGTGCCAGCAGCCAAAGCGGGGGGTTAAGCACAGATACGCAGTATTTT	CASSQSGGLSTDTQYF
TRBV6-6	few	NA	12	TRBJ1-1	TGTGCCAGCAGTTACGAGCGGCTTGAAGCTTTCTTT	CASSYERLEAFF
TRBV4-1	NA	NA	18	TRBJ1-6	TGCGCCAGCAGCCAATCTTGGGCGGGCGGGACGGTTAATTCACCCCTCCACTTT	CASSQSWAGGTVNSPLHF
TRBV10-3	NA	TRBD1	14	TRBJ1-6	TGTGCCATCAGGCCCGACAGGGGTAATTCACCCCTCCACTTT	CAIRPDRGNSPLHF
TRBV5-1	NA	NA	15	TRBJ1-2	TGCGCCAGCAGCTTGCCCACAGGGAATGGGAATGGCTACACCTTC	CASSLPTGNGNGYTF
TRBV14	NA	TRBD2	16	TRBJ2-3	TGTGCCAGCAGCCAAGCGAGCGGGACGGCCTCAGATACGCAGTATTTT	CASSQASGTASDTQYF
TRBV7-5	NA	NA	19	TRBJ1-6	TGTGCCAGAAGCTTATGTCAGGGGACAGGGGGCCTTAGTAGATCACCCCTCCACTTT	CARSLCQGTGGLSRSPLHF
TRBV19	NA	TRBD1	14	TRBJ1-6	TGTGCCAGCTCCAGGGGGGAGGATAATTCACCCCTCCACTTT	CASSRGEDNSPLHF
TRBV2	NA	NA	14	TRBJ1-2	TGTGCCAGCAGTGACGGGGACTTACTGAGGGGCTACACCTTC	CASSDGDLLRGYTF
TRBV25-1	NA	NA	12	TRBJ1-5	TGTGCCAGCAGTGCCGGGAATCAGCCCCAGCATTTT	CASSAGNQPQHF
TRBV10-3	NA	NA	13	TRBJ2-3	TGTGCCATCGAACTCTCGGGCACAGATACGCAGTATTTT	CAIELSGTDTQYF
TRBV18	NA	NA	13	TRBJ1-5	TGTGCCAGCTCCGGGGAGGCTCAGCAGCCCCAGCATTTT	CASSGEAQQPQHF
TRBV7-9	once	NA	13	TRBJ1-1	TGTGCCAGCGCTGCAGATTTGAACACTGAAGCTTTCTTT	CASAADLNTEAFF
TRBV2	NA	NA	14	TRBJ2-7	TGTGCCAGCAGTACAGACTCCGGTCTAGCGGAGCAGTACTTC	CASSTDSGLAEQYF
TRBV4-1	NA	TRBD1	14	TRBJ1-1	TGCGCCAGCAGCCCCGGGACAGGGGGCACTGAAGCTTTCTTT	CASSPGTGGTEAFF
TRBV30	NA	TRBD1	11	TRBJ1-3	TGTGCCTGGGGACAGGGGAACACCATATATTTT	CAWGQGNTIYF
TRBV29-1	once	TRBD1	12	TRBJ1-1	TGCAGCGCCCGGGACAGGAACACTGAAGCTTTCTTT	CSARDRNTEAFF
TRBV6-5	NA	TRBD1	13	TRBJ1-2	TGTGCCAGCAGGGGGACAGGGCACGGTGGCTACACCTTC	CASRGTGHGGYTF
TRBV2	NA	NA	16	TRBJ1-4	TGTGCCAGCAGTTCCCTTGGGTCGGGGGAGGATGAAAAACTGTTTTTT	CASSSLGSGEDEKLFF
TRBV13	NA	TRBD1	13	TRBJ2-7	TGTGCCAGCAAAGACAGGGGATACTACGAGCAGTACTTC	CASKDRGYYEQYF
TRBV29-1	NA	TRBD1	13	TRBJ1-2	TGCAGCGTTGCCCTGGGACAGGGCGCTGGCTACACCTTC	CSVALGQGAGYTF
TRBV5-6	NA	NA	15	TRBJ1-3	TGTGCCAGCAGCCTTGGTCCAGGGGCTGGAAACACCATATATTTT	CASSLGPGAGNTIYF
TRBV19	NA	TRBD1	15	TRBJ1-5	TGTGCCAGTACCCCCCAGGGGGCAGGCAATCAGCCCCAGCATTTT	CASTPQGAGNQPQHF
TRBV5-1	NA	NA	15	TRBJ2-7	TGCGCCAGCAGCTTGTCTTCGGGGATTGCCGCCGAGCAGTACTTC	CASSLSSGIAAEQYF
TRBV18	NA	TRBD2	15	TRBJ2-5	TGTGCCAGCTCACCTAGCGGGGGACCCAGGGAGACCCAGTACTTC	CASSPSGGPRETQYF
TRBV6-5	few	NA	13	TRBJ1-1	TGTGCCAGCAGTGACGACGTACAGACTGAAGCTTTCTTT	CASSDDVQTEAFF
TRBV4-1	few	TRBD2	15	TRBJ2-3	TGCGCCACCCAACCCCAGCGGGGGGGGCAAGATACGCAGTATTTT	CATQPQRGGQDTQYF
TRBV4-2	NA	NA	15	TRBJ1-5	TGTGCCAGCAGCCAAATACCAGGGGGCAATCAGCCCCAGCATTTT	CASSQIPGGNQPQHF
TRBV28	NA	NA	14	TRBJ2-1	TGTGCCAGCAGCTATAGGACAGAAGGGTATGAGCAGTTCTTC	CASSYRTEGYEQFF
TRBV10-3	NA	NA	13	TRBJ1-5	TGTGCCATCAAACCGGGGAAGGATCAGCCCCAGCATTTT	CAIKPGKDQPQHF
TRBV2	NA	TRBD1	14	TRBJ2-7	TGTGCCAGCAGTCCAGGACAGGGGGACTACGAGCAGTACTTC	CASSPGQGDYEQYF
TRBV5-1	NA	NA	16	TRBJ2-2	TGCGCCAGCAGCTTTGGACTACCCGCGAACACCGGGGAGCTGTTTTTT	CASSFGLPANTGELFF
TRBV13	NA	NA	13	TRBJ2-4	TGTGCCAGCAGCCGGGACATACTAAACATTCAGTACTTC	CASSRDILNIQYF
TRBV6-5	NA	TRBD1	13	TRBJ2-5	TGTGCCAGCGCCACGACAGGGGGCAGGGCCCAGTACTTC	CASATTGGRAQYF
TRBV19	NA	TRBD1	15	TRBJ1-4	TGTGCCAGTAGTCACGGACAGGGGATCGGAGAAAAACTGTTTTTT	CASSHGQGIGEKLFF
TRBV5-4	NA	TRBD2	15	TRBJ2-5	TGTGCCAGCAGCGGGGTAGCGGGGGGCCAAGAGACCCAGTACTTC	CASSGVAGGQETQYF
TRBV10-3	NA	NA	13	TRBJ2-7	TGTGCCATCTCGAATCCGGGGGTTAACGAGCAGTACTTC	CAISNPGVNEQYF
TRBV28	NA	NA	14	TRBJ1-1	TGTGCCAGCACCGAACAGGGTAGGAACACTGAAGCTTTCTTT	CASTEQGRNTEAFF
TRBV21-1	NA	NA	17	TRBJ1-4	TGTGCCAGCAGGCCAGGGTCGAGGCCCTCGACTAATGAAAAACTGTTTTTT	CASRPGSRPSTNEKLFF
TRBV9	NA	NA	15	TRBJ1-5	TGTGCCAGCAGCGTAGGTTTAGTGAGCAATCAGCCCCAGCATTTT	CASSVGLVSNQPQHF
TRBV7-9	NA	NA	16	TRBJ1-4	TGTGCCAGCAACTTCAACCTCGGGGGAATCGATGAAAAACTGTTTTTT	CASNFNLGGIDEKLFF
TRBV9	NA	TRBD1	15	TRBJ2-3	TGTGCCAGCAGCGTAGCAGGGGGCGAGGCAGATACGCAGTATTTT	CASSVAGGEADTQYF
TRBV30	NA	NA	13	TRBJ1-1	TGTGCCTGGAGTGAACTCATGAACACTGAAGCTTTCTTT	CAWSELMNTEAFF
TRBV28	NA	NA	14	TRBJ1-5	TGTGCCAGCAGTCCATCACACAAGAATCAGCCCCAGCATTTT	CASSPSHKNQPQHF
TRBV27	NA	NA	15	TRBJ1-5	TGTGCCAGCAGTCGAGAGGGCCAGACGAATCAGCCCCAGCATTTT	CASSREGQTNQPQHF
TRBV29-1	NA	TRBD1	14	TRBJ1-1	TGCAGCTATGTAAAGGGACAGGGAGGTACTGAAGCTTTCTTT	CSYVKGQGGTEAFF
TRBV6-5	NA	TRBD1	14	TRBJ2-3	TGTGCCAGCAGTTTACGGCAGGGGGCAGATACGCAGTATTTT	CASSLRQGADTQYF
TRBV7-3	NA	TRBD2	15	TRBJ2-1	TGTGCCAGCAGCTCGGACCGGGGGGGCTACAATGAGCAGTTCTTC	CASSSDRGGYNEQFF
TRBV7-9	few	NA	19	TRBJ2-2	TGTGCCAGCAGCTTAAAATTTAATCCAGTTCAGGGGGGCACCGGGGAGCTGTTTTTT	CASSLKFNPVQGGTGELFF
TRBV9	NA	NA	15	TRBJ1-5	TGTGCCAGCAGCGTAGGGACAGAGAACAATCAGCCCCAGCATTTT	CASSVGTENNQPQHF